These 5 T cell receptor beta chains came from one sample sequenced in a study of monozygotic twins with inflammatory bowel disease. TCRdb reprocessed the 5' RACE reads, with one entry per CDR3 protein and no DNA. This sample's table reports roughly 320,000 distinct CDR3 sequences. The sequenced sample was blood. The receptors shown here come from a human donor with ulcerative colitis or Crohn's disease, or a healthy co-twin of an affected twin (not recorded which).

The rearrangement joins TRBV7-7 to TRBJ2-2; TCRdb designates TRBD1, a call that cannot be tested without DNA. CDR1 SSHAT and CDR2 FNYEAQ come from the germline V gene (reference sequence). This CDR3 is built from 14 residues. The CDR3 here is CASSFTPNTGELFF.

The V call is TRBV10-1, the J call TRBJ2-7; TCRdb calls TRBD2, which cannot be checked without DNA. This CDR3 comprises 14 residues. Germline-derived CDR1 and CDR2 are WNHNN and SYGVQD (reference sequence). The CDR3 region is CASSDGTGTYEQYF.

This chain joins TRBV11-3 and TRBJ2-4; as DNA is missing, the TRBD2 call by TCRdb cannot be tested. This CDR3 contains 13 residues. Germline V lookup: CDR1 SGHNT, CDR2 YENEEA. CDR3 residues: CASSRARENIQYF. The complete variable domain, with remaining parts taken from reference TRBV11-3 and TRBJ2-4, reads EAGVVQSPRYKIIEKKQPVAFWCNPISGHNTLYWYLQNLGQGPELLIRYENEEAVDDSQLPKDRFSAERLKGVDSTLKIQPAELGDSAVYLCASSRARENIQYFGAGTRLSVL.

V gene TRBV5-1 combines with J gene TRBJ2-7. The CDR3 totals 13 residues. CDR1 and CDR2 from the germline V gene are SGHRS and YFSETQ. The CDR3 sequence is CASSLRITYEQYF.

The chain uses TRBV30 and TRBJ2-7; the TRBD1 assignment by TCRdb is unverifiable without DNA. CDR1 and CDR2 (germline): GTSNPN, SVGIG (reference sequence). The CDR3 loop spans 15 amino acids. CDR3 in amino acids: CAWSGSGYSSYEQYF. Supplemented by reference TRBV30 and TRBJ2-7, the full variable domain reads SQTIHQWPATLVQPVGSPLSLECTVEGTSNPNLYWYRQAAGRGLQLLFYSVGIGQISSEVPQNLSASRPQDRQFILSSKKLLLSDSGFYLCAWSGSGYSSYEQYFGPGTRLTVT.